One sample yielded the 21 T cell receptor beta chains listed below, sequenced in a study of response to subunit inactivated influenza vaccine (dated by TCRdb to between 2017 and 2018). Library method: RT-PCR. The data were produced on an Illumina HiSeq 2500. Starting from the raw public reads, TCRdb applied fastp trimming at Q25, assembled clones with MiXCR and retained in-frame beta chains. Every CDR3 protein is listed once, alongside the most common genes and DNA of its rows. A total of around 190,000 distinct CDR3 sequences appear in this sample, around 9% of them only once. Roughly 10% of the sample lies in the top ten. This sample comprised non-naive T cells sorted from PBMCs, obtained on the day of vaccination. Interpreted using the paper, the cell subset or site label stands for: memory T cell fraction. These receptors all come from a man aged 50-60 years who received an inactivated influenza vaccine. Donor details come from another sample of the same person, matched by shared clones.

This clonotype has only a few counts. J is TRBJ2-6 and V is TRBV7-9, with unresolved D. Germline V lookup: CDR1 SEHNR, CDR2 FQNEAQ (reference sequence). This CDR3 spans 14 amino acids. Trimming stripped 6 bases from V and 2 bases from J, with 8 bases between. The CDR3 DNA sequence: TGTGCCAGCAGAATTCCCGCTGGGGCCAACGTCCTGACTTTC. The encoded protein is CASRIPAGANVLTF.

The J gene is TRBJ2-2, the V gene TRBV6-5; 7 bases map to TRBD1. V was clipped by 2 bases and J by 0 bases; unmatched bases: 6. Germline V CDR1 and CDR2: MNHEY, SVGAGI. This CDR3 has 17 amino acids. The CDR3 loop reads CASSYRPGTANTGELFF. In DNA, the CDR3 is TGTGCCAGCAGTTACCGCCCCGGGACAGCGAACACCGGGGAGCTGTTTTTT.

This clonotype turned up a few times. The chain employs TRBV19 and TRBJ1-4, with 9 bases lining up with TRBD1. Germline values: CDR1 LNHDA, CDR2 SQIVND (reference sequence). The CDR3 loop spans 15 amino acids. V was clipped by 5 bases and J by 6 bases; unmatched bases: 7. In nucleotides, the CDR3 is TGTGCCAGTAGTCCCCCGGGACAGGGCGATGAAAAACTGTTTTTT. Translating gives CASSPPGQGDEKLFF.

The chain carries TRBV9 and TRBJ2-7; 9 bases agree with TRBD1. The CDR3 is made up of 14 amino acids. The V and J ends lost 7 bases and 0 bases, in that order; junction bases with no gene match: 5. Germline V gene lookup returns CDR1 SGDLS and CDR2 YYNGEE. The CDR3, as DNA: TGTGCCAGCGCGGTGGGACAGGGCTCCTACGAGCAGTACTTC. Translated, it gives CASAVGQGSYEQYF. Looking up the rest from reference TRBV9 and TRBJ2-7 gives the full variable domain: DSGVTQTPKHLITATGQRVTLRCSPRSGDLSVYWYQQSLDQGLQFLIQYYNGEERAKGNILERFSAQQFPDLHSELNLSSLELGDSALYFCASAVGQGSYEQYFGPGTRLTVT.

J is TRBJ2-4 and V is TRBV6-2 or TRBV6-3; TRBD2 is a possible D gene (5 bases). Germline-derived CDR1 and CDR2 are MNHEY and SVGEGT. This CDR3 contains 15 residues. Trimming shortened V by 2 bases and J by 5 bases, and 13 bases separated the two germline ends. The CDR3 DNA sequence: TGTGCCAGCAGTTACCGCAGCGGCCCCCAAAACATTCAGTACTTC. Protein product: CASSYRSGPQNIQYF.

This clonotype showed up many times. The rearrangement uses TRBV24-1 and TRBJ2-3, with D possibly being TRBD1 (6 bases). This CDR3 has 15 amino acids. V was trimmed by 4 bases and J by 8 bases, leaving 18 bases between them. From germline, CDR1 is KGHDR and CDR2 SFDVKD. The CDR3 reads CATSEPRQAQGTQYF. The CDR3 DNA reads TGTGCCACCAGTGAACCCAGACAGGCCCAAGGTACGCAGTATTTT.

This clonotype has only a few counts. The chain carries TRBV7-8 and TRBJ2-6, with TRBD1 matching over 8 bases. This CDR3 spans 19 amino acids. With V trimmed by 1 base and J by 1 base, 9 bases remained unmatched. Germline loops: CDR1 SGHVS, CDR2 FQNEAQ. The DNA for the CDR3 is TGTGCCAGCAGCTTAGTTGGTACAGGGGGGTGGTCTGGGGCCAACGTCCTGACTTTC. This encodes CASSLVGTGGWSGANVLTF.

This clonotype was counted at least ten times. The V and J genes are TRBV12-3 or TRBV12-4 and TRBJ2-7, with D possibly being TRBD1 (6 bases). V shed 1 base and J shed 3 bases, with 13 bases lying between them. The CDR3 has 15 residues. As DNA, the CDR3 is TGTGCCAGCAGTTTAGGGCAGGGGATCGACTACGAGCAGTACTTC. This codes for CASSLGQGIDYEQYF.

This clonotype was detected many times. This rearrangement joins TRBV24-1 to TRBJ2-3; D ambiguous. This CDR3 comprises 14 residues. V was shortened by 7 bases and J by 3 bases, with 13 bases between the two germline ends. Germline assignment: CDR1 KGHDR and CDR2 SFDVKD. This CDR3 is CATSGSKETDTQYF. The DNA for the CDR3 is TGTGCCACCAGCGGCAGCAAAGAGACAGATACGCAGTATTTT.

This clonotype was picked up a small number of times. This sequence joins TRBV5-1 and TRBJ1-6, with TRBD1 as a possible D gene (6 bases). This CDR3 has 13 amino acids. V lost 7 bases to trimming and J lost 5 bases, with 10 bases between them. The germline CDR1 and CDR2 sequences are SGHRS and YFSETQ. CDR3 protein: CASRDTDNSPLHF. CDR3 bases: TGCGCCAGCCGGGACACGGATAATTCACCCCTCCACTTT.

J is TRBJ2-3 and V is TRBV20-1; D is ambiguous. This CDR3 has 15 amino acids. With 6 bases removed from V and 0 bases from J, the gap between germline ends came to 16 bases. Germline CDR1 and CDR2: DFQATT and SNEGSKA (reference sequence). Here the CDR3 DNA reads TGCAGTGCCTTCGGACCATTTTCTAGCACAGATACGCAGTATTTT. Residues: CSAFGPFSSTDTQYF.

This clonotype was picked up a small number of times. V and J are TRBV12-3 or TRBV12-4 and TRBJ2-3; tentatively, D is TRBD2 (9 bases). This CDR3 has 16 amino acids. V gave up 5 bases and J gave up 3 bases, with 18 bases separating them. Written as DNA, the CDR3 is TGTGCCAGCAGTACAGGGGGTAGCGGGAGAACAGATACGCAGTATTTT. It specifies CASSTGGSGRTDTQYF.

J is TRBJ1-1 and V is TRBV12-3 or TRBV12-4; D might be TRBD1 (6 bases). Trimming stripped 4 bases from V and 1 base from J, with 10 bases between. The CDR3 is made up of 14 amino acids. CDR3 sequence (DNA): TGTGCCAGCAGTTACAGGGTCGGGAACACTGAAGCTTTCTTT. Protein sequence: CASSYRVGNTEAFF.

The gene calls are TRBV12-3 or TRBV12-4 and TRBJ1-1; D is undetermined. V was shortened by 4 bases and J by 4 bases, with 22 bases between the two germline ends. CDR3 length: 17 residues. CDR3 bases: TGTGCCAGCAGTTCACTCCTGGATACTGGGCGGGGCACTGAAGCTTTCTTT. Translated, it gives CASSSLLDTGRGTEAFF.

This clonotype has just a few counts. This chain joins TRBV29-1 and TRBJ2-1, with 9 bases aligning to TRBD1. The CDR3 consists of 14 residues. The junction had 15 bases not matched to a gene; V was cut back by 6 bases and J by 12 bases. CDR1 and CDR2 (germline): SQVTM, ANQGSEA. The CDR3 nucleotides read TGCAGCGTCGACGGGACAGGGCCCCATCTAGGGCAGTTCTTC. Translation gives CSVDGTGPHLGQFF.

There are a few counts of this clonotype. J is TRBJ1-1 and V is TRBV19; the D is unclear. There are 15 residues in the CDR3. Germline CDR1 and CDR2: LNHDA and SQIVND (reference sequence). The V end was cut by 7 bases, the J end by 0 bases, with 15 bases between. This CDR3 is CASTPSRILNTEAFF. For the CDR3, the DNA is TGTGCCAGTACCCCGAGCAGAATATTGAACACTGAAGCTTTCTTT.

This clonotype was recorded many times. The genes are TRBV29-1 and TRBJ2-5; D unresolved. Germline V gives CDR1 SQVTM, CDR2 ANQGSEA. Trimming left V 4 bases short and J 0 bases short, with 6 bases between. The CDR3 totals 12 residues. The CDR3, as DNA: TGCAGCGTTGGGTGGGACCAAGAGACCCAGTACTTC. Translating gives CSVGWDQETQYF.

The genes are TRBV7-9 and TRBJ1-1; weak D call: TRBD1 (5 bases). Looked up from germline, CDR1 is SEHNR and CDR2 is FQNEAQ (reference sequence). This CDR3 spans 16 amino acids. V was trimmed by 4 bases and J by 0 bases, leaving 15 bases between them. Here the CDR3 reads CASSWGTALMNTEAFF. Here the CDR3 DNA reads TGTGCCAGCAGCTGGGGGACGGCTCTTATGAACACTGAAGCTTTCTTT.

Ten or more counts support this clonotype. V and J are TRBV4-1 and TRBJ2-5, with D unresolved. The CDR3 is 13 amino acids. The V and J ends lost 0 bases and 7 bases respectively, with 9 bases between them. Germline V gene data show CDR1 as MGHRA and CDR2 as YSYEKL. CDR3 bases: TGCGCCAGCAGCCAAGATTTCACGGGGACCCAGTACTTC. It codes for CASSQDFTGTQYF.

This chain uses TRBV5-1 with TRBJ2-1, with 7 bases identical to TRBD2. Germline trimming cut 0 bases from V and 8 bases from J; bases unmatched to any gene: 5. The germline V gene has CDR1 SGHRS and CDR2 YFSETQ. CDR3 size: 14 residues. The CDR3 reads CASSLVLAVDEQFF. CDR3 DNA sequence: TGCGCCAGCAGCTTGGTTCTAGCGGTAGATGAGCAGTTCTTC.

The CDR3, as DNA: TGTGCCAGCGGAGAGGACAGCTTGGGCGGTGAAGCTTTCTTT. Encoded protein: CASGEDSLGGEAFF. The chain couples TRBV6-1 to TRBJ1-1, with D possibly matching TRBD1 (6 bases). V was clipped by 8 bases and J by 7 bases, with 20 bases between them. Germline V CDR1 and CDR2: MNHNS, SASEGT. The CDR3 consists of 14 residues.